This TCR beta chain was obtained from a study of T-cell reconstitution after alpha-beta-depleted transplantation in children. The table lists this clonotype with a few counts. Its antigen is not known. General study results and limits: Among T cells one year after transplant, newly produced cells accounted for most counts and diversity. The study reportedly traced alpha-beta T cells about two months after transplant to several hundred expanded graft clones. The high TCRbeta diversity at day 60 in some patients came from surviving recipient T cells and thymic progenitors.

This sample's TCRbeta library carried unique molecular identifier barcodes. Each CDR3 protein is one row after TCRdb ran MiXCR on the PCR reads. Of approximately 430,000 distinct CDR3 sequences listed, 15% to 20% are singletons. The specimen comprised PBMCs, mostly from graft donor cells, sampled 360 days after TCRalphabeta/CD19-depleted stem cell transplant. The sequence derives from a boy younger than two who had a stem cell transplant for Wiskott-Aldrich syndrome, so the T cells may come from the graft donor.

The CDR3 loop is CASSSQGLNNSPLHF. CDR3 bases: TGTGCCAGCAGTTCACAGGGGTTAAATAATTCACCCCTCCACTTT. J is TRBJ1-6 and V is TRBV6-5; TRBD1 aligns across 7 bases. Germline V gene sequence: CDR1 MNHEY, CDR2 SVGAGI. CDR3 length: 15 amino acids. Trimming cost V 4 bases and J 5 bases; bases outside gene matches: 5.